This T cell receptor (beta chain) was retrieved from a study of blood T cells in healthy people across ages. Whole-study findings and limits: The study found more naive CD4+ cells and higher diversity in long-lived than aged donors. Estimates of total diversity, which came from one million sequenced T cells, were considered to be underestimates. Age showed a roughly linear inverse relationship with TCR beta diversity per million T cells.

Germline V gives CDR1 MNHEY, CDR2 SVGAGI. V dropped 2 bases and J dropped 7; count of bases not matched to a gene: 3. The CDR3 is 14 amino acids. Of note for this clonotype: Its antigen is unknown.

A sample-barcoded 5' primer and a J-beta primer mix were used in a second PCR of about 7 to 12 cycles. TCRdb called the 5' RACE reads again in MiXCR, with one record for every CDR3 protein. Of around 1,500,000 distinct CDR3 sequences in the sample, approximately 38% are singletons; the top ten hold approximately 7.9%. Sequenced material: blood. This TCR came from a woman in her late teens or twenties in good health. The chain is built from TRBV6-5 and TRBJ1-5; 9 nucleotides align to TRBD1. The CDR3: CASSYRTGVQPQHF. DNA of the CDR3: TGTGCCAGCAGTTACCGGACAGGGGTACAGCCCCAGCATTTT.